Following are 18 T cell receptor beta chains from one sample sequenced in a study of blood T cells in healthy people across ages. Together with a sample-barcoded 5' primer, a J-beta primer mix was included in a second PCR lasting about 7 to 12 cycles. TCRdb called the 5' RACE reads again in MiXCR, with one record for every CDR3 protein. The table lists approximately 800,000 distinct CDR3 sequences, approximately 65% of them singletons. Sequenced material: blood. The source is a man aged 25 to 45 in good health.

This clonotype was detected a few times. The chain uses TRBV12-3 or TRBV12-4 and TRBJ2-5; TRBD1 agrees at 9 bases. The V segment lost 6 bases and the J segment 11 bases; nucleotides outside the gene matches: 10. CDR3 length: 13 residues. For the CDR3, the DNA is TGTGCCAGCAGCTACCGGGACAGGGAGGAGCAGTACTTC. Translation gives CASSYRDREEQYF.

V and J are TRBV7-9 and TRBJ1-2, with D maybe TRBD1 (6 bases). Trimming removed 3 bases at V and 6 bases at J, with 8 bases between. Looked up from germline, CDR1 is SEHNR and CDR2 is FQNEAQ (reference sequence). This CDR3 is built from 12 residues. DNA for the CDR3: TGTGCCAGCAGCTTCACAGGGAATGGCTACACCTTC. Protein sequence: CASSFTGNGYTF. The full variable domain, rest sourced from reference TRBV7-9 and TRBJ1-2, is DTGVSQNPRHKITKRGQNVTFRCDPISEHNRLYWYRQTLGQGPEFLTYFQNEAQLEKSRLLSDRFSAERPKGSFSTLEIQRTEQGDSAMYLCASSFTGNGYTFGSGTRLTVV.

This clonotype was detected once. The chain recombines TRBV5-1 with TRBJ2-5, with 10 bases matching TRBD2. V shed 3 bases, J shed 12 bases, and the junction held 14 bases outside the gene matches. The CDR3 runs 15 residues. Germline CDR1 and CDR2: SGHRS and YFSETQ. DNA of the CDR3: TGCGCCAGCAGCTCCGGGACTAGCGACCCCGGGAGCGAGTACTTC. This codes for CASSSGTSDPGSEYF. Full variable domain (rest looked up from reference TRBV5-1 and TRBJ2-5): KAGVTQTPRYLIKTRGQQVTLSCSPISGHRSVSWYQQTPGQGLQFLFEYFSETQRNKGNFPGRFSGRQFSNSRSEMNVSTLELGDSALYLCASSSGTSDPGSEYFGPGTRLLVL.

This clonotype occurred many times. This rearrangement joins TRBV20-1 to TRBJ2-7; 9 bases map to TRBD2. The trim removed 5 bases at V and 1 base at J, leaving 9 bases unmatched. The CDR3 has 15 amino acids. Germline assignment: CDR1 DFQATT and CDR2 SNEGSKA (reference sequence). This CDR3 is CSAALGTSGSYEQYF. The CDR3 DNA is TGCAGTGCTGCCTTAGGTACTAGCGGGTCCTACGAGCAGTACTTC.

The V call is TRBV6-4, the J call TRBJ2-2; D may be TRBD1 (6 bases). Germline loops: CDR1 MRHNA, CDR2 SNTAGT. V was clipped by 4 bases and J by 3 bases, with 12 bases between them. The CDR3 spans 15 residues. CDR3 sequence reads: CASSGTPGDTGELFF. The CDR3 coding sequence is TGTGCCAGCAGTGGCACTCCAGGGGACACCGGGGAGCTGTTTTTT.

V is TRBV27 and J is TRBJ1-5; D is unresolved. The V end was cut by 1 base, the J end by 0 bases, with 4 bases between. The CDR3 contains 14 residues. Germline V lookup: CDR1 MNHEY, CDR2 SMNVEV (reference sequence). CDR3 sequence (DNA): TGTGCCAGCAGTTTATATTCTAGCAATCAGCCCCAGCATTTT. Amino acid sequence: CASSLYSSNQPQHF.

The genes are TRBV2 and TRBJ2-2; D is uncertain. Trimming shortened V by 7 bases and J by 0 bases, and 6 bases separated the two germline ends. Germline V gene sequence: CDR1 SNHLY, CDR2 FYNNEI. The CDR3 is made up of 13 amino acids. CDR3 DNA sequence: TGTGCCAGCAAGGGATCGAACACCGGGGAGCTGTTTTTT. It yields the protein CASKGSNTGELFF. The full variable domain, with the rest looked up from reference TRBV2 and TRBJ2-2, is EPEVTQTPSHQVTQMGQEVILRCVPISNHLYFYWYRQILGQKVEFLVSFYNNEISEKSEIFDDQFSVERPDGSNFTLKIRSTKLEDSAMYFCASKGSNTGELFFGEGSRLTVL.

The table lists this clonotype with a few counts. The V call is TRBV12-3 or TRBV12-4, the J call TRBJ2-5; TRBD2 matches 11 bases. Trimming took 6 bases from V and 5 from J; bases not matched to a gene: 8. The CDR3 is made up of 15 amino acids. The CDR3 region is CASSPSGGPRETQYF. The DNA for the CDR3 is TGTGCCAGCAGCCCTAGCGGGGGGCCTCGTGAGACCCAGTACTTC.

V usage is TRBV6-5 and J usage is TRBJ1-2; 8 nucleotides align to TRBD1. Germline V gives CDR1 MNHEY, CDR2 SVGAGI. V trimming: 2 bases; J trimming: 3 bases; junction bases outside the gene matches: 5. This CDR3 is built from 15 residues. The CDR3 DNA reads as TGTGCCAGCAGTTACGCGTCAGGGGGCGACTATGGCTACACCTTC. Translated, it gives CASSYASGGDYGYTF.

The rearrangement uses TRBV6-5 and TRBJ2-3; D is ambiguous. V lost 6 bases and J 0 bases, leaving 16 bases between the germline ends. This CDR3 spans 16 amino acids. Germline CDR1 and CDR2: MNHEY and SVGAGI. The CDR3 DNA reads TGTGCCAGCAGCACCCCCCGGAGAGGTAGCACAGATACGCAGTATTTT. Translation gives CASSTPRRGSTDTQYF.

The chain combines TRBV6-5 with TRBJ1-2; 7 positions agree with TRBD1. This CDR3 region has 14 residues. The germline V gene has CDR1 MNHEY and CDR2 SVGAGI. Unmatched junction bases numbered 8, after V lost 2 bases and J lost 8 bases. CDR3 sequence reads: CASSYGGQWEGYTF. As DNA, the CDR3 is TGTGCCAGCAGTTACGGGGGACAGTGGGAAGGCTACACCTTC.

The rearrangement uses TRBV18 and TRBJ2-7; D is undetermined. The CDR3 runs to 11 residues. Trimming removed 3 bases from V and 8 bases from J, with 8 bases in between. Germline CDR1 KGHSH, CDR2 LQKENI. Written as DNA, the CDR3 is TGTGCCAGCTCACCCGATCGGCAGCAGTACTTC. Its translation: CASSPDRQQYF.

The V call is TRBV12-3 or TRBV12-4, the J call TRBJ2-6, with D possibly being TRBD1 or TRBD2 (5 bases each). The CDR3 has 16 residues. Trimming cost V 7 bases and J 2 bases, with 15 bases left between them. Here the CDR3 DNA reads TGTGCCAGCACCCTCGGGACGGCGACTGGGGCCAACGTCCTGACTTTC. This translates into CASTLGTATGANVLTF.

The DNA of the CDR3 is TGTGCCAGCAGTTACGATACGCCGAGCTCCTACAATGAGCAGTTCTTC. Translation gives CASSYDTPSSYNEQFF. This chain uses TRBV6-5 with TRBJ2-1; D gene ambiguous. Germline V gene data show CDR1 as MNHEY and CDR2 as SVGAGI. Trimming took 2 bases from V and 0 from J, leaving 11 bases between them. The CDR3 runs 16 residues.

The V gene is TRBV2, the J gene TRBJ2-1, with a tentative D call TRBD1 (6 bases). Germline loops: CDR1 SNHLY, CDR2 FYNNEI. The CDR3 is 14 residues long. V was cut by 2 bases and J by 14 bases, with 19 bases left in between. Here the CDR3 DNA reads TGTGCCAGCAGTGAATCATGGAACCGGGACAAAAAGTTCTTC. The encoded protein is CASSESWNRDKKFF.

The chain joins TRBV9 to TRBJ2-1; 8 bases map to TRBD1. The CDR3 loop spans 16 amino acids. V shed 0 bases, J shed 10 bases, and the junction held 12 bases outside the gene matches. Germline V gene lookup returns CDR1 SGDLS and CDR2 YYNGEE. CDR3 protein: CASSVGLGQAALEQFF. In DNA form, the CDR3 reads TGTGCCAGCAGCGTAGGCTTGGGACAGGCAGCTTTGGAGCAGTTCTTC.

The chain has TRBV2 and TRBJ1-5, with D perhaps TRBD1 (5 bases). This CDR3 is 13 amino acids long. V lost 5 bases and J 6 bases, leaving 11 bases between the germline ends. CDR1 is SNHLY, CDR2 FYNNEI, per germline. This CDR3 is CASSPTGTQPQHF. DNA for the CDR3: TGTGCCAGCAGTCCCACAGGCACTCAGCCCCAGCATTTT.

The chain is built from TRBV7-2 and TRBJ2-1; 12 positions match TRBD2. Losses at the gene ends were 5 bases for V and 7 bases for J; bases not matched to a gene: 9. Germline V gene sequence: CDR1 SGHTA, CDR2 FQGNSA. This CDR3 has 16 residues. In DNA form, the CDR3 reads TGTGCCAGCAGCCGATCCCTAGCGGGGGGGAGGAATGAGCAGTTCTTC. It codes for CASSRSLAGGRNEQFF.